The subject of this entry is one T cell receptor (beta chain). Its target is unknown. This CDR3 spans 13 amino acids. Germline V gene sequence: CDR1 LNHDA, CDR2 SQIVND (reference sequence). V shed 4 bases and J shed 6 bases, with 13 bases lying between them. All patients were mismatch repair deficient, assessed by either PCR or immunohistochemistry. The TCR-sequenced patients were three responders to pembrolizumab. The sample is drawn from a study of PD-1 blockade in mismatch repair-deficient tumors. Overall study context: Patients had about 13 mismatch repair-deficient cancer types and were previously treated and progressing.

Libraries were prepared by immunoSEQ multiplex PCR; TCRdb keeps only in-frame clonotypes and omits some of them. The sample includes approximately 130,000 clones, around 86% of them seen just once. Study-wide findings and caveats: Tumor-resident clones, often undetectable pretreatment in blood, expanded then contracted after pembrolizumab.

The chain joins TRBV19 to TRBJ2-7; D is unclear. The sample here was peripheral blood, taken 44 weeks after starting pembrolizumab. This clonotype was sampled from an adult with mismatch repair-deficient cancer. The CDR3 DNA reads as TGTGCCAGTAGTACCGTTCCTCGCAGCGAGCAGTACTTC. Its translation: CASSTVPRSEQYF.